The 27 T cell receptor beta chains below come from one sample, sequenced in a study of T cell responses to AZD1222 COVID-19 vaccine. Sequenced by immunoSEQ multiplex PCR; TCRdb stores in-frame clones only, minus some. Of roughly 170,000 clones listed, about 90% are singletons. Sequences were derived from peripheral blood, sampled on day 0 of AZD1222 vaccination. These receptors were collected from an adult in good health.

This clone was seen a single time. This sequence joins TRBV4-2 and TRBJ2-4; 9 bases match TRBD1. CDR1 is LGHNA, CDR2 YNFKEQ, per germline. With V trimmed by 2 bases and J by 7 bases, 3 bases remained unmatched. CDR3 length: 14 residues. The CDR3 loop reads CASSQSGQGNIQYF. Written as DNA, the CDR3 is TGTGCCAGCAGCCAATCAGGACAGGGGAACATTCAGTACTTC.

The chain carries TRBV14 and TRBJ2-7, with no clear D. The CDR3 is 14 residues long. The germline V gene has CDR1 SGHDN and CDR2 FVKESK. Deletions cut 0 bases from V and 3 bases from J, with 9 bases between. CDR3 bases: TGTGCCAGCAGCCAAGATCCGAGAGACTACGAGCAGTACTTC. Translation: CASSQDPRDYEQYF.

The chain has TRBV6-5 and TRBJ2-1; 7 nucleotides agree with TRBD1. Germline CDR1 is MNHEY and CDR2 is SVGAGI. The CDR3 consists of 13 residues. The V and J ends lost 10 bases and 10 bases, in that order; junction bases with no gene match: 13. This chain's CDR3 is CATRVRGGWEQFF. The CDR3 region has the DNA TGTGCCACTAGGGTACGAGGGGGCTGGGAGCAGTTCTTC.

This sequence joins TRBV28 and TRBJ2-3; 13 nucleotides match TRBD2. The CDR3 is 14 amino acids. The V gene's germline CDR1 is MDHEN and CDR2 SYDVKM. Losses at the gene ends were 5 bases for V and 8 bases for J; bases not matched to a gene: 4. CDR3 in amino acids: CASSTGLAGSTQYF. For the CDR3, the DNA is TGTGCCAGCAGTACGGGACTAGCGGGGAGTACGCAGTATTTT.

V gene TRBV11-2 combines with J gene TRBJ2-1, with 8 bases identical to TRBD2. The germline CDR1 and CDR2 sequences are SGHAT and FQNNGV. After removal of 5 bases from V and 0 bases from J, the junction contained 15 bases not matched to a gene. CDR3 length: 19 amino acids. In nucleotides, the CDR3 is TGTGCCAGCAGCGCAATGGCCGGCGCTAGCGGGCGCTCCTACAATGAGCAGTTCTTC. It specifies CASSAMAGASGRSYNEQFF. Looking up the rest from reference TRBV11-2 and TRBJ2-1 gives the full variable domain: EAGVAQSPRYKIIEKRQSVAFWCNPISGHATLYWYQQILGQGPKLLIQFQNNGVVDDSQLPKDRFSAERLKGVDSTLKIQPAKLEDSAVYLCASSAMAGASGRSYNEQFFGPGTRLTVL.

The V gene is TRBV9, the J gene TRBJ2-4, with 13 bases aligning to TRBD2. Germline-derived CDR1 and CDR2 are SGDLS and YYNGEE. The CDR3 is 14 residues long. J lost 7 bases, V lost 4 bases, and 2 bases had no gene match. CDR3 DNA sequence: TGTGCCAGCAGCACGGGACTAGCGGGGAACATTCAGTACTTC. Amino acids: CASSTGLAGNIQYF.

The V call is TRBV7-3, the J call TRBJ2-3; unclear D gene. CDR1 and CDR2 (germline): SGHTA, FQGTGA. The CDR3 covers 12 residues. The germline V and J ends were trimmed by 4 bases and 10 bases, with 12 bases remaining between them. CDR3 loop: CASSYRSSPQYF. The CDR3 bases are TGTGCCAGCAGCTACCGGTCGTCTCCGCAGTATTTT.

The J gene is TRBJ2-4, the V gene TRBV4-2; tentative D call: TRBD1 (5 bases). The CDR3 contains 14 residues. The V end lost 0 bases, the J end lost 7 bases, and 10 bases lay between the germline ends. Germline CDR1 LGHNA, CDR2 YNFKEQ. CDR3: CASSQDWGPNIQYF. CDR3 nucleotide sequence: TGTGCCAGCAGCCAAGATTGGGGCCCTAACATTCAGTACTTC.

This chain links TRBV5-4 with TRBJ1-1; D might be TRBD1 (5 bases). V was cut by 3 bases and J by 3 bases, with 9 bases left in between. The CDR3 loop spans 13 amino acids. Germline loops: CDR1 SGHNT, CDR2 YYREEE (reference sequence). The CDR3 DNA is TGTGCCAGCAGCTCCCTGGGGGACACTGAAGCTTTCTTT. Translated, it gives CASSSLGDTEAFF.

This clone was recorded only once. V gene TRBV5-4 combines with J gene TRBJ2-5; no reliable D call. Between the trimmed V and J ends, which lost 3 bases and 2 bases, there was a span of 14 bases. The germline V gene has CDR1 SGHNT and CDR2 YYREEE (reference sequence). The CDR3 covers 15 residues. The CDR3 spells CASSSADGPQETQYF. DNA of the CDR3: TGTGCCAGCAGCTCCGCGGACGGACCGCAAGAGACCCAGTACTTC.

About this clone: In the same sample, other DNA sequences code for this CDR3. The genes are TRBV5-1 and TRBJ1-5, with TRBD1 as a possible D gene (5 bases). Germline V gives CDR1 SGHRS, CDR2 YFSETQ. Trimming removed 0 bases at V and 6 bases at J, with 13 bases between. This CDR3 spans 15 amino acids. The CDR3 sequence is CASSLGGGEGQPQHF. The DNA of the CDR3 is TGCGCCAGCAGCTTGGGAGGAGGGGAGGGTCAGCCCCAGCATTTT.

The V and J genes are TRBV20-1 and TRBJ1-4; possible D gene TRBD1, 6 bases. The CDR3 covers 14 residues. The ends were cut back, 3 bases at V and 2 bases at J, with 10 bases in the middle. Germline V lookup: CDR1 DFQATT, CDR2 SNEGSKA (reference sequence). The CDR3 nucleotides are TGCAGTGCTAGTTCGACAGGCACTAATGAAAAACTGTTTTTT. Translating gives CSASSTGTNEKLFF.

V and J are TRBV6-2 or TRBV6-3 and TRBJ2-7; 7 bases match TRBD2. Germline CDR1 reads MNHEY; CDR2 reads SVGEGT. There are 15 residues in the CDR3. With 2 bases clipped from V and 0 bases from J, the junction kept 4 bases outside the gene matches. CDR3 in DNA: TGTGCCAGCAGTTACCGGGGGGAACCCTCCTACGAGCAGTACTTC. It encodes CASSYRGEPSYEQYF.

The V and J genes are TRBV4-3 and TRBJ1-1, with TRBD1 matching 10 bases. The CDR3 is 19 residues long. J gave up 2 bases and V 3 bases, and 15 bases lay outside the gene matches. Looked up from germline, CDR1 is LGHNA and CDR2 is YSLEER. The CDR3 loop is CASSQDRGAYGGKNTEAFF. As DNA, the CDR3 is TGCGCCAGCAGCCAGGACAGGGGGGCTTATGGGGGAAAAAACACTGAAGCTTTCTTT.

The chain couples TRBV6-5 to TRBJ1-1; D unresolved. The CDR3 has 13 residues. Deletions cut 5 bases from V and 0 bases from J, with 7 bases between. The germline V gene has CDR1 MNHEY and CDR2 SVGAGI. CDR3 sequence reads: CASSRGLNTEAFF. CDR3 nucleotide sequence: TGTGCCAGCAGTAGAGGGTTGAACACTGAAGCTTTCTTT.

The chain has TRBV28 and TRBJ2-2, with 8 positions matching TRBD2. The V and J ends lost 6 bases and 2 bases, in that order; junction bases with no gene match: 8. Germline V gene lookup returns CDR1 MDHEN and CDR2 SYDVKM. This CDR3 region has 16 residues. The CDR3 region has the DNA TGTGCCAGCAGCCCTTCGGGGGGGGCCAACACCGGGGAGCTGTTTTTT. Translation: CASSPSGGANTGELFF. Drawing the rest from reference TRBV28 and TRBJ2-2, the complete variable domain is DVKVTQSSRYLVKRTGEKVFLECVQDMDHENMFWYRQDPGLGLRLIYFSYDVKMKEKGDIPEGYSVSREKKERFSLILESASTNQTSMYLCASSPSGGANTGELFFGEGSRLTVL.

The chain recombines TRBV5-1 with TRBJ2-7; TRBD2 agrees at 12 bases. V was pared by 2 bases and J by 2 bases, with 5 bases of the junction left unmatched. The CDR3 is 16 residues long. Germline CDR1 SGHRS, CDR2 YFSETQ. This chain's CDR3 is CASSFQTSGGTYEQYF. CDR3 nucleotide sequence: TGCGCCAGCAGCTTCCAAACTAGCGGGGGGACCTACGAGCAGTACTTC.

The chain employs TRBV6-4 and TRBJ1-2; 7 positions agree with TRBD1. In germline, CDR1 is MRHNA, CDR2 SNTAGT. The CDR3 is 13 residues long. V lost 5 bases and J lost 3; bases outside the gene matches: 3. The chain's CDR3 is CASSHGTDYGYTF. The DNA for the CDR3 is TGTGCCAGCAGTCACGGGACAGACTATGGCTACACCTTC.

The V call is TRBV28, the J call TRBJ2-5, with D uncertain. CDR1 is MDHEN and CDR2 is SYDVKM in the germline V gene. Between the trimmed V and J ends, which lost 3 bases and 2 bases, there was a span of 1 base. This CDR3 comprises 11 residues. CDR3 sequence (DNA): TGTGCCAGCAGTTTGCAAGAGACCCAGTACTTC. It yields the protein CASSLQETQYF.

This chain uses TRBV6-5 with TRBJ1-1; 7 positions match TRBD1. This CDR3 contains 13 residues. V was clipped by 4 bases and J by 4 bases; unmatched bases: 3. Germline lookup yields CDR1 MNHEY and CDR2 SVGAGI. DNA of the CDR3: TGTGCCAGCAGTTTATCAGGGGGCACTGAAGCTTTCTTT. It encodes CASSLSGGTEAFF.

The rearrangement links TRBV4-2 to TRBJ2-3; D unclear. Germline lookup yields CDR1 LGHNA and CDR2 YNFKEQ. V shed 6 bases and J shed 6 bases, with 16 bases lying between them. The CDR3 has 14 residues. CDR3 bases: TGTGCCAGCAGTGGCGGCCGGTCGGACGATACGCAGTATTTT. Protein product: CASSGGRSDDTQYF.

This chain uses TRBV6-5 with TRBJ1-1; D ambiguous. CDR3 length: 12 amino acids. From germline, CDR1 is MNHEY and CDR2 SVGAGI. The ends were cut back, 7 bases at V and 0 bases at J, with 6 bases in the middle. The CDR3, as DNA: TGTGCCAGCATGAGGATGAACACTGAAGCTTTCTTT. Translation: CASMRMNTEAFF.

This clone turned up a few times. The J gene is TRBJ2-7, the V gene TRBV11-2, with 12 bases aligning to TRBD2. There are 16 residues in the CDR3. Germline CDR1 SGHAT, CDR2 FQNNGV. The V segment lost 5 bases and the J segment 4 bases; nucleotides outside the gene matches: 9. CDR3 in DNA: TGTGCCAGCAGCCCAATGACTAGCGGGGGAAGTTACGAGCAGTACTTC. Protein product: CASSPMTSGGSYEQYF.

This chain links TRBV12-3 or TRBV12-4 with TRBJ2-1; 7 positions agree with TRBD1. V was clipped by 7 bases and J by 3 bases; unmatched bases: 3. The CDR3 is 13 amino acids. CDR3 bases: TGTGCCAGCACCGGGACAGACTACAATGAGCAGTTCTTC. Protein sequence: CASTGTDYNEQFF.

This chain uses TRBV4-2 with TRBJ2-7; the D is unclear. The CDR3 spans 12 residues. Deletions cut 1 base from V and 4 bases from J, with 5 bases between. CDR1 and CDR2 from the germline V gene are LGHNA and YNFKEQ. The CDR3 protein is CASSQVEYEQYF. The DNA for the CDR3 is TGTGCCAGCAGCCAAGTAGAATACGAGCAGTACTTC.

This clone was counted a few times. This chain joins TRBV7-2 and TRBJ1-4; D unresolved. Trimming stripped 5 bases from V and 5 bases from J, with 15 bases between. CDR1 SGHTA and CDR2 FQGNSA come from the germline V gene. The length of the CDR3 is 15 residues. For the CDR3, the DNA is TGTGCCAGCAGCCGGACTCTGTACTCCAATGAAAAACTGTTTTTT. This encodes CASSRTLYSNEKLFF.

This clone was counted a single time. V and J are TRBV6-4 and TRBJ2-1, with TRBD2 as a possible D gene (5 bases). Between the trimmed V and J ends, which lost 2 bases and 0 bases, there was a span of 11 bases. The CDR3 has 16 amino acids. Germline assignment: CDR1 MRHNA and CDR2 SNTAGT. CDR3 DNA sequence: TGTGCCAGCAGTGACCCTCGAGCGGCCTCCTACAATGAGCAGTTCTTC. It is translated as CASSDPRAASYNEQFF.